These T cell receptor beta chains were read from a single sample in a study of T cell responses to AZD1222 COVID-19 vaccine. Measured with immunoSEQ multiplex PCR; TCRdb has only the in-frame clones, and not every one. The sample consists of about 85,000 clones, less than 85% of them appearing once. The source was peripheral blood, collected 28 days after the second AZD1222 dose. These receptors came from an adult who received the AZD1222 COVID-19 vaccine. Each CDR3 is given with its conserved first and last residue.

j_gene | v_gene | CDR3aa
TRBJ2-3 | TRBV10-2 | CASSEPRRTSGGPDTQYF
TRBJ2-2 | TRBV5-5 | CASSLGRSATGELFF
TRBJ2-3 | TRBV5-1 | CASSLVSSGGAGTQYF
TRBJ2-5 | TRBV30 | CAWSVGGPSRETQYF
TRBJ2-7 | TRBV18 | CASSPRTGDEQYF
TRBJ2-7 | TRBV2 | CASSESPADHEQYF
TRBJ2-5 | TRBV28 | CASSLIDTFGGETQYF
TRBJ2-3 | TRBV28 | CASSSAGTTDTQYF
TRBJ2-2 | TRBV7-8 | CASSLGPQGELFF
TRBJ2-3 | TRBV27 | CASSYLLVGEGRNTDTQYF
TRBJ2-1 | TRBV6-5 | CASRLLAGGPNEQFF
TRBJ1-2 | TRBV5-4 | CASSNQGAEGYTF
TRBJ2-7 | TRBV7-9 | CASSSTGLTYYEQYF
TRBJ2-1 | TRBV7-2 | CASSLGTRSYNEQFF